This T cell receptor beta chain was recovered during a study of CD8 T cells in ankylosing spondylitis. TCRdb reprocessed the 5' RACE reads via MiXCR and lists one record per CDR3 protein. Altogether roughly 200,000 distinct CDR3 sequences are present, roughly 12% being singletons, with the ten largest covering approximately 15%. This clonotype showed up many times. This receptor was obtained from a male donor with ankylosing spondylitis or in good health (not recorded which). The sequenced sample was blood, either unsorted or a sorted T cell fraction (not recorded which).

The CDR3 region is CASSRRVRIDEQYF. In nucleotides, the CDR3 is TGTGCCAGCAGTCGCCGGGTCCGGATAGACGAGCAGTACTTC. The rearrangement uses TRBV6-1 and TRBJ2-7; unclear D gene. The V end was cut by 5 bases, the J end by 5 bases, with 16 bases between. Looked up from germline, CDR1 is MNHNS and CDR2 is SASEGT. The CDR3 has 14 residues.